This T cell receptor (beta chain) was documented in a study of blood T cell repertoires in COVID-19 (dated by TCRdb to 2018 to 2020). For the wider study: Samples from collaborators originated in the United States, Italy and Spain and spanned both the acute and convalescent phases of COVID-19. The prospective study material was composed of cDNA or gDNA derived from T cells, B-cell-depleted T cells, or PBMCs. The samples were drawn from two sources: the first 160 participants of the ongoing ImmuneRACE study, and 1,000 to 1,500 subjects contributed by 6 global collaborators. Deeply sampled blood TCRbeta repertoires from subjects exposed to, actively infected with, or recovered from COVID-19 were included in the dataset. The sample metadata nearly always contained a de-identified subject ID, COVID-19 status, age in years and sex. Where HLA class I and class II types were available, the types were taken from metadata supplied by the sample provider, not from assay-based typing. A freely available public database, intended as a resource for researchers studying the immune response to SARS-CoV-2, is where the repertoires were released. On the study overall, not on this receptor specifically: Clinical and demographic metadata were provided uncurated, with the amount varying by source and participant.

V loses 5 bases, J loses 3 bases, and the germline ends lie 14 bases apart. The CDR3 contains 14 residues, cysteine and phenylalanine counted. The only DNA kept is the CDR3, 42 bases in frame from the first base. CDR1 and CDR2 were assigned from the germline V gene as WSHSY and SAAADI. Collaborating institutions collected whole blood in K2EDTA tubes following their own protocols. For TCRbeta analysis, collaborators shipped samples in one of three forms: frozen whole blood, isolated PBMCs, or DNA extracted from either of those sample types. A note on this clone: This receptor's antigen is unknown. Base qualities are not at hand, and no much larger clone is one base apart.

TCRbeta CDR3 regions were amplified from genomic DNA by means of the immunoSEQ Assay, a bias-controlled multiplex PCR. The published analysis was carried out like this. The number of nucleated cells in each sample was estimated by amplification of reference gene primers within the assay. Sequence reads were collapsed and filtered to measure the absolute abundance of every unique TCRbeta CDR3 rearrangement. For each sample, productive Simpson clonality was calculated as the square root of Simpson's diversity index across productive rearrangements. This is the immuneACCESS table as TCRdb keeps it, with only in-frame sequences that have V and J called. A part of the clones is gone; compared with another copy, unresolved V genes explain less than half, and the rest is unexplained. The DNA gave D and trimming, while V, J and clone size come from that table. For this sample the table gives more than 95,000 clones, of which around nine tenths were detected only once. The top ten constitute over 1.5% of the sample.

The rearrangement combines TRBV10-2 with TRBJ2-7; TRBD1 could be the D gene, as 6 bases match. The sample consisted of peripheral blood. The clonotype originates from a human donor in a cohort sampled during active COVID-19. The nucleotides read TGCGCCAGCAGTTCCGGGACATCCTACTACGAGCAGTACTTC. This encodes CASSSGTSYYEQYF.